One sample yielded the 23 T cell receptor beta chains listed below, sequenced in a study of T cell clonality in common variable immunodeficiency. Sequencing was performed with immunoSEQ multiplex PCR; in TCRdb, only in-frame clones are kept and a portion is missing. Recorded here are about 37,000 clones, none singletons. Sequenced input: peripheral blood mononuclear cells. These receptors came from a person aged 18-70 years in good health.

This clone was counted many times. Incomplete CDR3 DNA: TGTGCCAGCAGCCCCAGGACAGGGCGGGATACG. Its protein is CASSPRTGRDT. The entire CDR3 protein reads CASSPRTGRDTQYF. The rearrangement joins TRBV14 to TRBJ2-3, with 8 bases that match TRBD1. The sequenced fragment ends 3 residues before the CDR3 boundary, so the rest is inferred from the germline J gene. Unmatched junction bases numbered 6, after V lost 4 bases and J lost 6 bases. The CDR3 length is 14 residues. Germline V gene data show CDR1 as SGHDN and CDR2 as FVKESK.

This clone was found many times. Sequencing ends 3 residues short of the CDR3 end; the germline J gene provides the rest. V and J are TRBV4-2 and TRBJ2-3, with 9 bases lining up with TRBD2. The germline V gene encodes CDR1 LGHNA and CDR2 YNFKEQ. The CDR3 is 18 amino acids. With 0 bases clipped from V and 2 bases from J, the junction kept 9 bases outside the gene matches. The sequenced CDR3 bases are TGTGCCAGCAGCCAAGAGGTTCCTAGCGGGATAATCACAGATACG. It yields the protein CASSQEVPSGIITDT. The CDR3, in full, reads CASSQEVPSGIITDTQYF.

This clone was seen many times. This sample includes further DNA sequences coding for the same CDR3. This CDR3 reads CASGLGMDRAINQPQHF. CDR3 DNA (partial): TGTGCTAGTGGTTTGGGGATGGACAGGGCGATCAATCAGCCC. The V gene is TRBV12-5, the J gene TRBJ1-5; 8 nucleotides line up with TRBD1. Coverage ceases 3 residues before the CDR3 finishes, and the germline J gene fills in the end. This CDR3 region has 17 residues. The junction had 8 bases not matched to a gene; V was cut back by 1 base and J by 3 bases. Germline V gene sequence: CDR1 LGHNT, CDR2 FRNRAP.

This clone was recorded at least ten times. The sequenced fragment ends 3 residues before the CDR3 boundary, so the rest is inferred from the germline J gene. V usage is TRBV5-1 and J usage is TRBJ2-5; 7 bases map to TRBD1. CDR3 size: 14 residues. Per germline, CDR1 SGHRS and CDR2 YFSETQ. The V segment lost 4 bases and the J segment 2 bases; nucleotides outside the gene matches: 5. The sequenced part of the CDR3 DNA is TGCGCCAGCAGCATCAGGGACAGTCAAGAGACC. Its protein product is CASSIRDSQET. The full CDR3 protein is CASSIRDSQETQYF.

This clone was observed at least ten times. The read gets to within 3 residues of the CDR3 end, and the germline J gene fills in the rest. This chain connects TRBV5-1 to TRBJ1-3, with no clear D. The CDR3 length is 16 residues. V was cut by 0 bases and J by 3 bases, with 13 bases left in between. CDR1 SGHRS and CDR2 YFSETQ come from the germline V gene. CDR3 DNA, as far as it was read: TGCGCCAGCAGCTTGGGCGAAGCCCAACTTGGAAACACC. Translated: CASSLGEAQLGNT. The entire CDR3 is CASSLGEAQLGNTIYF.

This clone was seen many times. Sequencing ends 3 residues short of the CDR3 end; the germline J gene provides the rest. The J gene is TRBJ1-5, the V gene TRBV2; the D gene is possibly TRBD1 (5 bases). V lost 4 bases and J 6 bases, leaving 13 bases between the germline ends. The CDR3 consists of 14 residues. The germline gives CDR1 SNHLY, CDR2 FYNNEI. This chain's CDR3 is CASSAQGVGQPQHF. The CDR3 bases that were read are TGTGCCAGCAGTGCCCAGGGAGTGGGTCAGCCC.

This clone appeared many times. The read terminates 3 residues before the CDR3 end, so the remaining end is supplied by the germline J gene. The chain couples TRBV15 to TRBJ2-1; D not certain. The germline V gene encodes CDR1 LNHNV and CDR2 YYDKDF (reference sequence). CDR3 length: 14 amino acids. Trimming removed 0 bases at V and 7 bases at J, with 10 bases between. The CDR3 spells CATSREATGNEQFF. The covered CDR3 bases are TGTGCCACCAGCAGAGAAGCCACCGGGAATGAG.

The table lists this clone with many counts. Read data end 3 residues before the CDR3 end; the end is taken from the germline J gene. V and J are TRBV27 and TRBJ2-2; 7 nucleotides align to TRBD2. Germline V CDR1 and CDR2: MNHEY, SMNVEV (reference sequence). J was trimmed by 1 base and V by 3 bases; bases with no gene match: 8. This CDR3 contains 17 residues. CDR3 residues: CASSLGLPILNTGELFF. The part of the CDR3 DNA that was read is TGTGCCAGCAGTTTGGGACTACCGATACTGAACACCGGGGAG.

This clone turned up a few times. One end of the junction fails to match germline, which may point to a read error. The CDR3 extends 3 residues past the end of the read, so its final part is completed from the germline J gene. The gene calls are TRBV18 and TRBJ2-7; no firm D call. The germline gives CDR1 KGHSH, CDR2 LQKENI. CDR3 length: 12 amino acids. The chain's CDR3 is CASAPNPDEQYF. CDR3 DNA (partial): TGTGCCAGCGCACCAAATCCTGACGAG.

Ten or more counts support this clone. Partial CDR3 DNA: TGTGCCAGTACCCCGAGGGGGTTAGAGCCC. It encodes CASTPRGLEP. The CDR3 in its entirety is CASTPRGLEPQHF. The V and J genes are TRBV19 and TRBJ1-5, with a weak D call TRBD1 (6 bases). The read gets to within 3 residues of the CDR3 end, and the germline J gene fills in the rest. This CDR3 comprises 13 residues. Germline CDR1 LNHDA, CDR2 SQIVND (reference sequence). V lost 7 bases, J lost 8 bases, and 15 bases lay in between.

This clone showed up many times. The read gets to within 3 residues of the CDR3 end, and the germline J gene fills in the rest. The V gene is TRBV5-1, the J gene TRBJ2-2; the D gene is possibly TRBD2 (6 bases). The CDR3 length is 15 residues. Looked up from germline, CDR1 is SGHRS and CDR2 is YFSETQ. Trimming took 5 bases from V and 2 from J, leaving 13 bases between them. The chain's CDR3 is CASRRWGDNTGELFF. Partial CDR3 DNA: TGCGCCAGCAGGAGATGGGGGGACAACACCGGGGAG.

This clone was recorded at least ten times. The chain's CDR3 is CASTGTRREQQPQHF. CDR3 DNA, as far as it was read: TGTGCCAGCACCGGGACAAGACGGGAGCAACAGCCC. V gene TRBV2 combines with J gene TRBJ1-5; TRBD1 might be the D (6 bases). With the read ending 3 residues before the CDR3 end, the germline J gene is used to fill in that end. The length of the CDR3 is 15 residues. Per germline, CDR1 SNHLY and CDR2 FYNNEI. Trimming shortened V by 7 bases and J by 7 bases, and 20 bases separated the two germline ends.

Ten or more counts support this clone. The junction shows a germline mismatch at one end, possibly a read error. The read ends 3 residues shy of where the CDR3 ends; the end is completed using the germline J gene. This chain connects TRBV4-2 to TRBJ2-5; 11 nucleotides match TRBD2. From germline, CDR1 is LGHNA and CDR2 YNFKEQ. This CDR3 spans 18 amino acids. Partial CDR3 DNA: TGCGCCAGCAGCCGACTACTAGCGGGAGAGGAGTACCAAGAGACC. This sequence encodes CASSRLLAGEEYQET. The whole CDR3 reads CASSRLLAGEEYQETQYF.

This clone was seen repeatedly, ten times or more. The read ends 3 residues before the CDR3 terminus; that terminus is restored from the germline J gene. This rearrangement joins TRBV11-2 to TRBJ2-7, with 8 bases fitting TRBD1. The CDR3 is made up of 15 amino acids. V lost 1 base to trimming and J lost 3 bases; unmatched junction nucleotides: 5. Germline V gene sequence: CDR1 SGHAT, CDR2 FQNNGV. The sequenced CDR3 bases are TGTGCCAGCAGCTTAGGACAGGGGATTGTCTACGAG. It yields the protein CASSLGQGIVYE. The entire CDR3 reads CASSLGQGIVYEQYF.

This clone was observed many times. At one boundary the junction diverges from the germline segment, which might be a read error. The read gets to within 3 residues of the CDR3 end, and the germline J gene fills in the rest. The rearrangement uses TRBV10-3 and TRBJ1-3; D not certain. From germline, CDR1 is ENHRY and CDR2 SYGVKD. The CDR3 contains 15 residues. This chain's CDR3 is CALSDIVSSGNTIYF. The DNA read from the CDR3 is TGTGCCCTCAGTGATATAGTTAGCTCTGGAAACACC.

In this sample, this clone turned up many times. CDR3 amino acids: CSGEPVSNQPQHF. The CDR3 bases that were read are TGCAGCGGTGAGCCAGTTAGCAATCAGCCC. This chain uses TRBV29-1 with TRBJ1-5, with no clear D. The sequenced fragment ends 3 residues before the CDR3 boundary, so the rest is inferred from the germline J gene. This CDR3 contains 13 residues. V gave up 7 bases and J gave up 0 bases, with 10 bases separating them. The V gene's germline CDR1 is SQVTM and CDR2 ANQGSEA.

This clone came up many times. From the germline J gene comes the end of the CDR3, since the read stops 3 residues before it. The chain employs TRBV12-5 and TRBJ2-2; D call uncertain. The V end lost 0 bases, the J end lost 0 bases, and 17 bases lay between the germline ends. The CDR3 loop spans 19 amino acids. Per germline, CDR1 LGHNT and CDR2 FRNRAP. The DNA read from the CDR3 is TGTGCTAGTGGTTTGGTATTGTGGTCCCTGGGCGCGAACACCGGGGAG. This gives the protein CASGLVLWSLGANTGE. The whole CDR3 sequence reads CASGLVLWSLGANTGELFF. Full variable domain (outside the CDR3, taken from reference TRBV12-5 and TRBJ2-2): DARVTQTPRHKVTEMGQEVTMRCQPILGHNTVFWYRQTMMQGLELLAYFRNRAPLDDSGMPKDRFSAEMPDATLATLKIQPSEPRDSAVYFCASGLVLWSLGANTGELFFGEGSRLTVL.

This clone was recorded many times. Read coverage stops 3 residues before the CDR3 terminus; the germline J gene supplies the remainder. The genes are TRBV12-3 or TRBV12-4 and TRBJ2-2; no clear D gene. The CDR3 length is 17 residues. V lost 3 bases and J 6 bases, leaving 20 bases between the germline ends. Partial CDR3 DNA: TGTGCCAGCAGTTTCAGCGACGTCCAAAGCCGACCCGGGGAG. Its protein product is CASSFSDVQSRPGE. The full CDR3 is CASSFSDVQSRPGELFF.

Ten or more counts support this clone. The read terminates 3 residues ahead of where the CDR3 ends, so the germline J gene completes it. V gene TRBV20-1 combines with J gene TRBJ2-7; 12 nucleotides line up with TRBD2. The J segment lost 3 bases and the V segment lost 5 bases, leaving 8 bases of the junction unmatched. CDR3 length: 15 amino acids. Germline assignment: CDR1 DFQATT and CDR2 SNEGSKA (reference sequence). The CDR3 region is CSAGTRTSGDYEQYF. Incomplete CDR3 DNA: TGCAGTGCTGGAACTCGGACTAGCGGGGACTACGAG.

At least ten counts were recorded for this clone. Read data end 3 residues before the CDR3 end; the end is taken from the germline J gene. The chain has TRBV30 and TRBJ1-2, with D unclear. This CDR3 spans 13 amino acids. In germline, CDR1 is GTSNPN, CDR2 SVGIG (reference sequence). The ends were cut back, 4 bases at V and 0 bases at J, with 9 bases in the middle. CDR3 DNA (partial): TGTGCCTGGAAGGCACATCCTAACTATGGC. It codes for CAWKAHPNYG. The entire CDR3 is CAWKAHPNYGYTF.

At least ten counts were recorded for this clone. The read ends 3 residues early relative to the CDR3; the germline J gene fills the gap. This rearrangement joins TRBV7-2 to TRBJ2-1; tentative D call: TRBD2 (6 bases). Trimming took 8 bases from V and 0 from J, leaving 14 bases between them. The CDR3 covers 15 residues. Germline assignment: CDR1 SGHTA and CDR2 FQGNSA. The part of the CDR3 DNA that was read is TGTGCCAGCCGGGGTTGGCGGGACTCCTACAATGAG. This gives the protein CASRGWRDSYNE. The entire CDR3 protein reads CASRGWRDSYNEQFF.

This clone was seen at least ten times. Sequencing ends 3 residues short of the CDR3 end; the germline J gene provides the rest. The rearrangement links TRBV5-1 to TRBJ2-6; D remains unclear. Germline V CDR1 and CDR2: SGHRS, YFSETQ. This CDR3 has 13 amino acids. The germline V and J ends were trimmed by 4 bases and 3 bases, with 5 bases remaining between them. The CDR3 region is CASSPLGANVLTF. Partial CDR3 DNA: TGCGCCAGCAGCCCTCTTGGGGCCAACGTC.

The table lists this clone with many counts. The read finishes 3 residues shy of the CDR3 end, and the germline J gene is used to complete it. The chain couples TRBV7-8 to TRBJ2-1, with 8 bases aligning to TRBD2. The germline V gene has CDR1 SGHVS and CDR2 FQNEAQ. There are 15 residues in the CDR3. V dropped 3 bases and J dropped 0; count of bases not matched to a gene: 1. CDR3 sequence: CASSFSGISYNEQFF. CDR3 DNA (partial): TGTGCCAGCAGCTTTAGCGGGATCTCCTACAATGAG.